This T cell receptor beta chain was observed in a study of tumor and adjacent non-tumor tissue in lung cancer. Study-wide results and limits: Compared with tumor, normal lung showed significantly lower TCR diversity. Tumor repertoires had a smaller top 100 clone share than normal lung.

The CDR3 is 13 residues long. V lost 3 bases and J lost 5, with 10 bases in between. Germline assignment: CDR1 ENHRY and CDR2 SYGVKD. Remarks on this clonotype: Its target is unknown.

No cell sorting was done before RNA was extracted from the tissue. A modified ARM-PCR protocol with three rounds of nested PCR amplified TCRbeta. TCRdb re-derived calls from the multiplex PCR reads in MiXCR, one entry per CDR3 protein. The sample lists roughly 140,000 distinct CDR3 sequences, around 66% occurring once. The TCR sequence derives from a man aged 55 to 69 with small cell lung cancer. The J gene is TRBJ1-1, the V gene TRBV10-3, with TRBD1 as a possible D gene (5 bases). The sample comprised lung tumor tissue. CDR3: CAISDRRGTEAFF. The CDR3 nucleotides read TGTGCCATCAGTGACAGGCGGGGGACTGAAGCTTTCTTT.